These 19 T cell receptor beta chains originate from one sample sequenced in a study of blood T cell repertoires in COVID-19. The protocol was immunoSEQ multiplex PCR, while the TCRdb copy is restricted to in-frame clones and leaves out a portion. The repertoire holds approximately 170,000 clones, around 83% seen once, with around 20% in the top ten. Sequences were obtained from peripheral blood. The receptors were gathered from a woman between 65 and 79 years old who had recovered from COVID-19.

V usage is TRBV3-1 (or the pseudogene TRBV3-2) and J usage is TRBJ2-3; 7 nucleotides line up with TRBD2. The CDR3 is 18 residues long. In germline, CDR1 is LGHDT, CDR2 YNNKEL (reference sequence). J lost 1 base, V lost 1 base, and 11 bases had no gene match. The CDR3 loop reads CASSQGGSGRARTDTQYF. CDR3 in DNA: TGTGCCAGCAGCCAAGGGGGTAGCGGGCGAGCCCGCACAGATACGCAGTATTTT.

This clone was observed a few times. V is TRBV19 and J is TRBJ1-2, with TRBD1 matching over 7 bases. The junction had 3 bases not matched to a gene; V was cut back by 4 bases and J by 7 bases. Germline V gene sequence: CDR1 LNHDA, CDR2 SQIVND (reference sequence). The CDR3 consists of 12 residues. The CDR3 loop is CASSRQGAGYTF. In DNA, the CDR3 is TGTGCCAGTAGTAGACAGGGAGCTGGCTACACCTTC.

The chain carries TRBV28 and TRBJ2-7; a possible D gene is TRBD2 (5 bases). Per the germline V gene, CDR1 is MDHEN and CDR2 is SYDVKM. V was clipped by 6 bases and J by 0 bases, with 12 bases between them. The CDR3 runs to 14 residues. In DNA form, the CDR3 reads TGTGCCAGCAGCTACTCGGGGAACTCCTACGAGCAGTACTTC. Protein sequence: CASSYSGNSYEQYF.

The J gene is TRBJ1-2, the V gene TRBV3-1 (or the pseudogene TRBV3-2), with 7 bases matching TRBD1. With V trimmed by 1 base and J by 7 bases, 9 bases remained unmatched. CDR3 length: 15 amino acids. Germline-derived CDR1 and CDR2 are LGHDT and YNNKEL (reference sequence). CDR3 sequence: CASSQVGTGARGYTF. The CDR3 DNA reads as TGTGCCAGCAGCCAAGTTGGAACAGGGGCACGTGGCTACACCTTC.

CDR3 coding DNA: TGTGCCACCAGCAGGCAGGGTCCCCCCAGAAACATTCAGTACTTC. Translating gives CATSRQGPPRNIQYF. The rearrangement links TRBV15 to TRBJ2-4; a weak D match, TRBD1 (5 bases). The CDR3 extends over 15 amino acids. V was cut by 3 bases and J by 6 bases, with 15 bases left in between. The germline CDR1 and CDR2 sequences are LNHNV and YYDKDF (reference sequence).

The CDR3 here is CASSIEGPPYEQYF. The CDR3 DNA reads as TGTGCCAGTAGTATAGAGGGCCCGCCCTACGAGCAGTACTTC. The V gene is TRBV19, the J gene TRBJ2-7; no clear D gene. CDR1 is LNHDA, CDR2 SQIVND, per germline (reference sequence). There are 14 residues in the CDR3. Trimming removed 0 bases at V and 2 bases at J, with 8 bases between.

In this sample, this clone turned up once. The CDR3 sequence: CATARGDGQPQHF. DNA for the CDR3: TGTGCCACGGCCCGGGGGGACGGTCAGCCCCAGCATTTT. The chain has TRBV12-3 or TRBV12-4 and TRBJ1-5; D possibly corresponds to TRBD1 (5 bases). Trimming left V 10 bases short and J 6 bases short, with 16 bases between. The CDR3 is made up of 13 amino acids.

This sequence joins TRBV28 and TRBJ2-1; D is undetermined. Trimming shortened V by 2 bases and J by 0 bases, and 11 bases separated the two germline ends. Germline lookup yields CDR1 MDHEN and CDR2 SYDVKM. CDR3 length: 16 residues. In DNA, the CDR3 is TGTGCCAGCAGTTTACACTCCCCTCGCTCCTACAATGAGCAGTTCTTC. Protein sequence: CASSLHSPRSYNEQFF.

The chain has TRBV3-1 (or the pseudogene TRBV3-2) and TRBJ1-2; D remains ambiguous. This CDR3 has 12 residues. V was clipped by 8 bases and J by 7 bases, with 14 bases between them. Germline assignment: CDR1 LGHDT and CDR2 YNNKEL (reference sequence). The CDR3 region is CASALLGGGYTF. CDR3 DNA sequence: TGTGCCAGCGCATTGCTCGGTGGTGGCTACACCTTC.

This chain uses TRBV18 with TRBJ2-7; D is possibly TRBD1 (6 bases). Trimming removed 4 bases from V and 2 bases from J, with 18 bases in between. Germline V gives CDR1 KGHSH, CDR2 LQKENI. This CDR3 has 16 amino acids. CDR3: CASSQDSFAYAYEQYF. In nucleotides, the CDR3 is TGTGCCAGCTCACAGGACAGTTTCGCGTATGCCTACGAGCAGTACTTC. The variable domain in full, with the rest retrieved from reference TRBV18 and TRBJ2-7, is NAGVMQNPRHLVRRRGQEARLRCSPMKGHSHVYWYRQLPEEGLKFMVYLQKENIIDESGMPKERFSAEFPKEGPSILRIQQVVRGDSAAYFCASSQDSFAYAYEQYFGPGTRLTVT.

The J gene is TRBJ2-3, the V gene TRBV7-8; tentatively, D is TRBD2 (6 bases). V was pared by 1 base and J by 0 bases, with 11 bases between. Germline-derived CDR1 and CDR2 are SGHVS and FQNEAQ. The CDR3 covers 16 residues. In DNA, the CDR3 is TGTGCCAGCAGCTTAGTGGGAGGCCCTAGCACAGATACGCAGTATTTT. It encodes CASSLVGGPSTDTQYF.

The chain is built from TRBV10-3 and TRBJ2-6; D gene uncertain. The CDR3 consists of 13 residues. Germline-derived CDR1 and CDR2 are ENHRY and SYGVKD. Trimming stripped 8 bases from V and 0 bases from J, with 5 bases between. The CDR3 region has the DNA TGTGCCATCGCGAACTCTGGGGCCAACGTCCTGACTTTC. Amino acids: CAIANSGANVLTF.

The genes are TRBV4-3 and TRBJ1-3; 12 positions agree with TRBD1. Trimming at V came to 1 base and at J to 0 bases, leaving 4 bases not matched to a gene. The CDR3 runs to 18 residues. Germline V gives CDR1 LGHNA, CDR2 YSLEER. The CDR3 here is CASSQAGQGAASGNTIYF. CDR3 bases: TGCGCCAGCAGCCAAGCGGGACAGGGGGCCGCCTCTGGAAACACCATATATTTT.

The V and J genes are TRBV19 and TRBJ2-1; possible D gene TRBD2, 6 bases. Trimming cost V 7 bases and J 5 bases, with 21 bases left between them. Germline V gene sequence: CDR1 LNHDA, CDR2 SQIVND (reference sequence). The CDR3 is made up of 16 amino acids. The CDR3 sequence is CASTPLADPSNNEQFF. The CDR3 region has the DNA TGTGCCAGTACCCCATTAGCGGACCCGTCAAACAATGAGCAGTTCTTC.

The rearrangement uses TRBV5-4 and TRBJ1-1; TRBD1 aligns across 9 bases. Trimming removed 4 bases from V and 1 base from J; junction bases left unmatched: 2. CDR1 is SGHNT and CDR2 is YYREEE in the germline V gene (reference sequence). The CDR3 spans 14 residues. CDR3 bases: TGTGCCAGCAGCACGGGACAGGGGAACACTGAAGCTTTCTTT. It codes for CASSTGQGNTEAFF.

V and J are TRBV11-2 and TRBJ2-7; D is possibly TRBD1 (7 bases). V was shortened by 4 bases and J by 3 bases, with 13 bases between the two germline ends. CDR1 SGHAT and CDR2 FQNNGV come from the germline V gene. CDR3 length equals 14 residues. The chain's CDR3 is CASSWGDSRYEQYF. The CDR3 bases are TGTGCCAGCAGCTGGGGGGACAGCCGCTACGAGCAGTACTTC.

This chain links TRBV4-1 with TRBJ1-3; the match to TRBD1 covers 9 bases. The CDR3 has 18 residues. Germline V lookup: CDR1 MGHRA, CDR2 YSYEKL. V was pared by 3 bases and J by 0 bases, with 9 bases of the junction left unmatched. CDR3 in amino acids: CASSQVPGQGYSGNTIYF. As DNA, the CDR3 is TGCGCCAGCAGCCAGGTCCCGGGACAGGGTTACTCTGGAAACACCATATATTTT.

V and J are TRBV7-2 and TRBJ1-5; no firm D call. Trimming removed 4 bases at V and 4 bases at J, with 5 bases between. The CDR3 extends over 12 amino acids. The germline V gene encodes CDR1 SGHTA and CDR2 FQGNSA. The CDR3: CASSSYNQPQHF. In DNA form, the CDR3 reads TGTGCCAGCAGCTCGTATAATCAGCCCCAGCATTTT. The full variable domain, with the rest looked up from reference TRBV7-2 and TRBJ1-5, is GAGVSQSPSNKVTEKGKDVELRCDPISGHTALYWYRQSLGQGLEFLIYFQGNSAPDKSGLPSDRFSAERTGGSVSTLTIQRTQQEDSAVYLCASSSYNQPQHFGDGTRLSIL.

This chain links TRBV9 with TRBJ2-7; 7 bases are a match to TRBD1. Germline V lookup: CDR1 SGDLS, CDR2 YYNGEE. The V segment lost 0 bases and the J segment 1 base; nucleotides outside the gene matches: 1. There are 14 residues in the CDR3. CDR3 nucleotides: TGTGCCAGCAGCGTAGAGGGGGCTTCCTACGAGCAGTACTTC. This codes for CASSVEGASYEQYF.